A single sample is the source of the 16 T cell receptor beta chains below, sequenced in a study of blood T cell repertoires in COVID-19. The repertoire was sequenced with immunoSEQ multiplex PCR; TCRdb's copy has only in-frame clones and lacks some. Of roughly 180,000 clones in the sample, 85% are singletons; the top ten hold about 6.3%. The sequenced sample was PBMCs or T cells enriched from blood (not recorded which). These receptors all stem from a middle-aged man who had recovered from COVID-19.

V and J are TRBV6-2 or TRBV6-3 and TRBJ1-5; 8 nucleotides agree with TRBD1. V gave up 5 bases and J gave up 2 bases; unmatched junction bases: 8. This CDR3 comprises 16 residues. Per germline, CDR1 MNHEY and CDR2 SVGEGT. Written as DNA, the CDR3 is TGTGCCAGCAGTCACCAACTGACAGGGGGCAATCAGCCCCAGCATTTT. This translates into CASSHQLTGGNQPQHF.

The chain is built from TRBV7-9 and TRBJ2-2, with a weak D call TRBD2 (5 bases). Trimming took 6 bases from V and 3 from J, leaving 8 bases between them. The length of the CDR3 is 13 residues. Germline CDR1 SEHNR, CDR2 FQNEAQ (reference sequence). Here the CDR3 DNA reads TGTGCCAGCAGGAGGGCCGACACCGGGGAGCTGTTTTTT. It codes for CASRRADTGELFF.

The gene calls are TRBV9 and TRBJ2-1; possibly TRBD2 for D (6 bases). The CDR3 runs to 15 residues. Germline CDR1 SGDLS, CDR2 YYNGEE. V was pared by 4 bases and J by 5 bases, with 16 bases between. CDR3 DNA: TGTGCCAGCAGCACTCGAGGGGACTTACACAATGAGCAGTTCTTC. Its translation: CASSTRGDLHNEQFF.

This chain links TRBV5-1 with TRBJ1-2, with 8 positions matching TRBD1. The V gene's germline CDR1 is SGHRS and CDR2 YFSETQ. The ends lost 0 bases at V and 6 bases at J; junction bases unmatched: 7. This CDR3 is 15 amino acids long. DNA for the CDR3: TGCGCCAGCAGCTTGGGCCAGGGGGCAGGGGATGGCTACACCTTC. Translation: CASSLGQGAGDGYTF.

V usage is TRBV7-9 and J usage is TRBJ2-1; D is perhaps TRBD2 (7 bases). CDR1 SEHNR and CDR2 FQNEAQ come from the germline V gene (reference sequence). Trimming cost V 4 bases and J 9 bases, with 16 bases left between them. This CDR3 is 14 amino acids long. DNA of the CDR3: TGTGCCAGCAGCTCGACGACTAGCAGGGGTGAGCAGTTCTTC. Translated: CASSSTTSRGEQFF.

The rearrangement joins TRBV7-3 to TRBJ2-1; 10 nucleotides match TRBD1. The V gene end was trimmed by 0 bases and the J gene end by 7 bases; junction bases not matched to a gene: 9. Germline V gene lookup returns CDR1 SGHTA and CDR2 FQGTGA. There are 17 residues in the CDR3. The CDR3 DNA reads TGTGCCAGCAGCTTAACGATAGGACAGGGGGTTGGGAATGAGCAGTTCTTC. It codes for CASSLTIGQGVGNEQFF.

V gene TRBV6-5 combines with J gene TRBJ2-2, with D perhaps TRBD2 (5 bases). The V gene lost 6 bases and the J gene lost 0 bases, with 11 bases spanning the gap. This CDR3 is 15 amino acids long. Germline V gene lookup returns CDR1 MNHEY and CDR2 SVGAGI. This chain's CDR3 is CASSGENANTGELFF. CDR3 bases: TGTGCCAGCAGCGGGGAAAACGCGAACACCGGGGAGCTGTTTTTT.

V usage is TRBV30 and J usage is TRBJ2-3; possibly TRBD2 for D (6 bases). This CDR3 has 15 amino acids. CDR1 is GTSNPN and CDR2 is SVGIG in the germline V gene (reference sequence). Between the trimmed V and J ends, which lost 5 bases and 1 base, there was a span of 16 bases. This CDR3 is CAWAIGSAGTDTQYF. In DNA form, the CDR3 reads TGTGCCTGGGCGATCGGGAGCGCCGGCACAGATACGCAGTATTTT.

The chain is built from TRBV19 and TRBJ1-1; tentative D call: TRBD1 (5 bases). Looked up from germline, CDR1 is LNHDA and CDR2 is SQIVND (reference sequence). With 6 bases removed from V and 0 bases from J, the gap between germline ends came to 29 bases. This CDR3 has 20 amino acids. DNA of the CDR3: TGTGCCAGTAGGACACAGGCTCTCCCTGGGTGGAACAAAATGAACACTGAAGCTTTCTTT. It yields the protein CASRTQALPGWNKMNTEAFF.

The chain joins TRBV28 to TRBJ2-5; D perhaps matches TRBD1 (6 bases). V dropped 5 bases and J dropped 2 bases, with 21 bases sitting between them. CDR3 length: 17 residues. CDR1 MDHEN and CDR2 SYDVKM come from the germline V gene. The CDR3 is CASSPDKRGGIQETQYF. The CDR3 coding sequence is TGTGCCAGCAGTCCAGACAAGAGAGGGGGAATTCAAGAGACCCAGTACTTC.

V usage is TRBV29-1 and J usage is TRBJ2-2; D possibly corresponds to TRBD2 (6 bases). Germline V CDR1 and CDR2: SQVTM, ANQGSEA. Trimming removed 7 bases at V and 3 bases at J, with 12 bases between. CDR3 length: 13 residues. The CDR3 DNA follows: TGCAGCGCCGACGCGGGGTACACCGGGGAGCTGTTTTTT. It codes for CSADAGYTGELFF.

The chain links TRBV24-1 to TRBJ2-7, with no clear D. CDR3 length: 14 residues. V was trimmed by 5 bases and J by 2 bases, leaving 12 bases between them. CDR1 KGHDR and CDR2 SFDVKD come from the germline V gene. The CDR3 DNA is TGTGCCACCAGTGCGGAGACGCCAGCCTACGAGCAGTACTTC. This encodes CATSAETPAYEQYF.

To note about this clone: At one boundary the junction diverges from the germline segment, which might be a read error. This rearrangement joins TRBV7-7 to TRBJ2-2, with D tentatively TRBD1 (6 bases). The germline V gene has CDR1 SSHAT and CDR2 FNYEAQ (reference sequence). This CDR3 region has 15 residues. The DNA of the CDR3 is TGTGCTAGCAGCTCAACAGGGTCCGACACCGGGGAGCTGTTTTTT. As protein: CASSSTGSDTGELFF.

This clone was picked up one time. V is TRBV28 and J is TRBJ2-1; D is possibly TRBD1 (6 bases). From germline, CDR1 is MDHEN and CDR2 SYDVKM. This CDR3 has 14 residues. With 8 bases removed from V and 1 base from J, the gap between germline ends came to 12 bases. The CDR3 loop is CASVTGTSYNEQFF. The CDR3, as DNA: TGTGCCAGCGTAACAGGGACGTCCTACAATGAGCAGTTCTTC.

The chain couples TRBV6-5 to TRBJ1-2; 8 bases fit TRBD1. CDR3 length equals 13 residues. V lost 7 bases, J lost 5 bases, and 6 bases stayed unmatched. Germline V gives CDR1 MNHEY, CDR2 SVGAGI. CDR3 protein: CASTGQDRYGYTF. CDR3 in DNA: TGTGCCAGCACGGGACAGGATCGGTATGGCTACACCTTC.

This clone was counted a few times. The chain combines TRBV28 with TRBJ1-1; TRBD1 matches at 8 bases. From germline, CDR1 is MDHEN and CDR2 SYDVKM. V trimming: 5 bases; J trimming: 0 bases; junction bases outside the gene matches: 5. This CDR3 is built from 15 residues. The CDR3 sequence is CASSAGQGLNTEAFF. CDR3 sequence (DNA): TGTGCCAGCAGTGCTGGACAGGGACTGAACACTGAAGCTTTCTTT.